This TCR beta chain was profiled in a study of CD8 T cells in ankylosing spondylitis. Study-wide results and caveats: What seemed typical of ankylosing spondylitis blood was a TCR beta motif built from roughly 8 highly homologous variants.

This clonotype was detected ten times or more. What it recognizes is unknown. TCRdb called the 5' RACE reads again in MiXCR, with one record for every CDR3 protein. The sample comprises 150,000 to 200,000 distinct CDR3 sequences, about 20% of which are singletons, and around 4.7% rests with the top ten. The CDR3 has 15 amino acids. V lost 6 bases and J lost 7; bases outside the gene matches: 7. This chain connects TRBV12-3 or TRBV12-4 to TRBJ2-2, with 11 bases identical to TRBD1. This clonotype was obtained from a male donor between 10 and 30 years old with ankylosing spondylitis or in good health (not recorded which). The sample was blood, either unsorted or a sorted T cell fraction (not recorded which). This CDR3 is CASSPGTGGGGELFF. The CDR3 DNA sequence: TGTGCCAGCAGCCCCGGGACAGGGGGAGGCGGGGAGCTGTTTTTT.